This passage covers 4 T cell receptor beta chains from one sample sequenced in a study of cytomegalovirus exposure and HLA in healthy donors. Vbeta (60) and Jbeta (13) primers were used in the PCR. Here immunoSEQ multiplex PCR was the method, and the copy in TCRdb shows in-frame clones only, minus some. Of about 120,000 clones in the sample, roughly 65% were seen once. Sequencing used PBMCs. These receptors were obtained from a man between 40 and 49 years old in good health and CMV-seropositive.

Notes on this clone: Relative to the germline gene, one junction end is altered; a read error may explain this. The CDR3 reads CASSLVSRNTGAFF. The CDR3 coding sequence is TGTGCCAGCAGCTTAGTGAGCAGGAACACTGGAGCTTTCTTT. The V call is TRBV7-8, the J call TRBJ1-1; the D is unclear. The germline gives CDR1 SGHVS, CDR2 FQNEAQ. CDR3 length: 14 amino acids.

DNA for the CDR3: TGTGCCAGCAGCCCCGGACAGGGCGACAATGAGCAGTTCTTC. Residues: CASSPGQGDNEQFF. The V call is TRBV7-9, the J call TRBJ2-1, with 8 nucleotides matching TRBD1. V lost 5 bases and J lost 5; bases outside the gene matches: 5. Germline V gives CDR1 SEHNR, CDR2 FQNEAQ (reference sequence). The CDR3 has 14 amino acids.

The rearrangement uses TRBV19 and TRBJ1-1; no firm D call. The CDR3 has 14 amino acids. The V gene's germline CDR1 is LNHDA and CDR2 SQIVND (reference sequence). With 5 bases removed from V and 4 bases from J, the gap between germline ends came to 14 bases. CDR3 sequence reads: CASSPPVRFTEAFF. As DNA, the CDR3 is TGTGCCAGTAGTCCCCCTGTGAGGTTCACTGAAGCTTTCTTT.

The chain combines TRBV2 with TRBJ2-7; 7 positions agree with TRBD1. Trimming cost V 6 bases and J 2 bases; bases outside gene matches: 10. The CDR3 runs 15 residues. Germline CDR1 SNHLY, CDR2 FYNNEI. The CDR3 sequence is CASRYWDSLAYEQYF. The DNA for the CDR3 is TGTGCCAGCAGATATTGGGACAGCCTCGCCTACGAGCAGTACTTC.